The clone carrying this TCR beta chain was seen only a few times. Its target is not known. This sample stems from a study of response to subunit inactivated influenza vaccine. Whole-study findings and limits: The authors proposed limited new T cell recruitment per seasonal influenza vaccination.

TCRdb processed the RT-PCR reads anew with MiXCR; each CDR3 protein has one entry. The sample consists of about 780,000 distinct CDR3 sequences, less than 20% of them appearing once. The V end lost 5 bases, the J end lost 1 base, and 6 bases lay between the germline ends. The V gene's germline CDR1 is SGHTA and CDR2 FQGNSA. The CDR3 length is 12 residues. This TCR derives from a man aged 45 to 65 who received an inactivated influenza vaccine. The chain joins TRBV7-2 to TRBJ2-7; D gene unclear. The sequencing here drew on PBMCs from blood, taken about 5 days after vaccination. The CDR3 nucleotides are TGTGCCAGCAGCGCGATATCCTACGAGCAGTACTTC. Residues: CASSAISYEQYF.